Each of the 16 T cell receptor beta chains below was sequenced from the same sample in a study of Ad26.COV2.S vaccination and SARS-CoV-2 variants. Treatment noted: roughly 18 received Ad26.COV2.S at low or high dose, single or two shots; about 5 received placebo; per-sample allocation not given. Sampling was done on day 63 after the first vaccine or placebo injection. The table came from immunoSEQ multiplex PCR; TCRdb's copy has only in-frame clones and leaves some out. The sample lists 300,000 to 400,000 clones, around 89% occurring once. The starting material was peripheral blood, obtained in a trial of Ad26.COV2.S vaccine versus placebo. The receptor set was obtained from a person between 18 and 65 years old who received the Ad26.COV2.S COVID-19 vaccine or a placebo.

The CDR3 DNA follows: TGTGCCAGCAGCCCTAAGTCTGAGCAGTTCTTC. It translates to CASSPKSEQFF. The chain joins TRBV7-9 to TRBJ2-1; D is unclear. The germline gives CDR1 SEHNR, CDR2 FQNEAQ (reference sequence). V lost 5 bases and J 9 bases, leaving 8 bases between the germline ends. The CDR3 length is 11 residues.

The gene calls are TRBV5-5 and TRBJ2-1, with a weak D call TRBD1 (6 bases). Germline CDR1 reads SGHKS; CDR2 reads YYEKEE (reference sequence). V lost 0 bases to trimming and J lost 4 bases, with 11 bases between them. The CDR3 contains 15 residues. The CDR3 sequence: CASSLGTEFYNEQFF. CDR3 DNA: TGTGCCAGCAGCTTGGGGACAGAGTTTTACAATGAGCAGTTCTTC.

The DNA of the CDR3 is TGTGCCAGCAGTGTTCTTGTGGGGGGAGCGTACAATGAGCAGTTCTTC. Protein: CASSVLVGGAYNEQFF. The genes are TRBV27 and TRBJ2-1; the D gene is possibly TRBD2 (6 bases). Per germline, CDR1 MNHEY and CDR2 SMNVEV (reference sequence). Trimming removed 5 bases from V and 4 bases from J, with 18 bases in between. There are 16 residues in the CDR3.

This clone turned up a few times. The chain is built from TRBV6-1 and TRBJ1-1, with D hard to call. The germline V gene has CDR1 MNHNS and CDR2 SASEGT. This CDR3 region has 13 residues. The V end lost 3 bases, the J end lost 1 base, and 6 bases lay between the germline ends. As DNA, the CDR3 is TGTGCCAGCAGTGAGCAGGAGAACACTGAAGCTTTCTTT. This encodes CASSEQENTEAFF.

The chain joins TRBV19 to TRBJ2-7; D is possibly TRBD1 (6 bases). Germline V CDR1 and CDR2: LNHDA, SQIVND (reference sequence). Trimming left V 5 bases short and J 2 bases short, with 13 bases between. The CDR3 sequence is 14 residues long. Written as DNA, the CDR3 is TGTGCCAGTAGTGCGCTATCAGGGGCCTACGAGCAGTACTTC. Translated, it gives CASSALSGAYEQYF.

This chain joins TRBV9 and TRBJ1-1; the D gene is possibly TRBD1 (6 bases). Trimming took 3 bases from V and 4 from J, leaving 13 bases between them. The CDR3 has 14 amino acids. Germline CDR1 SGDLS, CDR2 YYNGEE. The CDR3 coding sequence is TGTGCCAGCAGCGACGGGACATCAGGCACTGAAGCTTTCTTT. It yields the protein CASSDGTSGTEAFF.

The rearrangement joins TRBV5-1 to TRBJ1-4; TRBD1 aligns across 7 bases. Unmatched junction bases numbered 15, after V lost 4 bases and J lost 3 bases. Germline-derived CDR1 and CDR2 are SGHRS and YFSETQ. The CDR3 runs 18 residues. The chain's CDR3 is CASSPAVGGQSANEKLFF. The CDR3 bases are TGCGCCAGCAGCCCGGCGGTAGGGGGCCAGTCGGCTAATGAAAAACTGTTTTTT.

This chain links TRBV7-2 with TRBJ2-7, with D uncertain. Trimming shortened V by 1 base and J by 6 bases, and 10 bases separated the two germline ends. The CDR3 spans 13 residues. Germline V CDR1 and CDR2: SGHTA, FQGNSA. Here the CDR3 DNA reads TGTGCCAGCAGCTTAGGAACCGCCGGCGAGCAGTACTTC. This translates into CASSLGTAGEQYF.

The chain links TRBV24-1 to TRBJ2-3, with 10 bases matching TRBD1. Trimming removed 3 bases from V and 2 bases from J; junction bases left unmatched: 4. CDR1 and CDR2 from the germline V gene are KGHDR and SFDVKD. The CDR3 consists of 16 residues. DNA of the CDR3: TGTGCCACCAGTGATACCGGGACAGGGGACACAGATACGCAGTATTTT. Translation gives CATSDTGTGDTDTQYF.

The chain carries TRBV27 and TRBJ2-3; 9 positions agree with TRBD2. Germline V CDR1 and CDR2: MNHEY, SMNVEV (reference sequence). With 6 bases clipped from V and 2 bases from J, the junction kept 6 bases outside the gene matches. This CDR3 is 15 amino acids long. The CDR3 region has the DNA TGTGCCAGCAGCCCACTAGCGGGCCTCACAGATACGCAGTATTTT. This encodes CASSPLAGLTDTQYF.

CDR3 residues: CASSPIRSNYGYTF. The CDR3 coding sequence is TGTGCCAGCAGCCCGATTAGAAGTAACTATGGCTACACCTTC. This sequence joins TRBV3-1 (or the pseudogene TRBV3-2) and TRBJ1-2; D is unclear. The V end was cut by 4 bases, the J end by 1 base, with 10 bases between. The length of the CDR3 is 14 residues. Germline V CDR1 and CDR2: LGHDT, YNNKEL (reference sequence).

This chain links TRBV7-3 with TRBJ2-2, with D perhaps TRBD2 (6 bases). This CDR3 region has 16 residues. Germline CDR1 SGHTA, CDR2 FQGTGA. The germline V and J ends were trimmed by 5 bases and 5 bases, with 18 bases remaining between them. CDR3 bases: TGTGCCAGCAGCGCCGCCGGGACTCCGGGGACCGGGGAGCTGTTTTTT. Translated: CASSAAGTPGTGELFF.

The CDR3 nucleotides are TGTGCCAGCAGTTTATGGGATGCAACCCGGGATGGCTACACCTTC. It yields the protein CASSLWDATRDGYTF. V usage is TRBV28 and J usage is TRBJ1-2; D is undetermined. The length of the CDR3 is 15 residues. Germline V CDR1 and CDR2: MDHEN, SYDVKM. Trimming shortened V by 0 bases and J by 6 bases, and 14 bases separated the two germline ends.

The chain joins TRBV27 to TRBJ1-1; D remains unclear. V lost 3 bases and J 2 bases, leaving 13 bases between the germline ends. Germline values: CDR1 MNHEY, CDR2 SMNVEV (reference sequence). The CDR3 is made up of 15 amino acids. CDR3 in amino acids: CASSFSLDVNTEAFF. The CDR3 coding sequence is TGTGCCAGCAGTTTCTCCCTGGACGTCAACACTGAAGCTTTCTTT.

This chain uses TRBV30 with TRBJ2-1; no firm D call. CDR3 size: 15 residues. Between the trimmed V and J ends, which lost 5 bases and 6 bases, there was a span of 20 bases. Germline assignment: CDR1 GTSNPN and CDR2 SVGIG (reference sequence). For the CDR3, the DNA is TGTGCCTGGGCAGGACGGAGTACGAAGGCCAATGAGCAGTTCTTC. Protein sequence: CAWAGRSTKANEQFF.

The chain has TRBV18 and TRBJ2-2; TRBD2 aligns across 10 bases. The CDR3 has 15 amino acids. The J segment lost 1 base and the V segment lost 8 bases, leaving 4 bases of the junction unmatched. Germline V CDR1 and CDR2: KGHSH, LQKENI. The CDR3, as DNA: TGTGCCAGCCTGAGGACTAGCGGGAACACCGGGGAGCTGTTTTTT. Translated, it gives CASLRTSGNTGELFF.